This is a list of T cell receptor beta chains from one sample in a study of neurological immune-mediated disorders. Via MiXCR, TCRdb re-called the 5' RACE reads, giving one row per CDR3 protein. The sample shows some 120,000 distinct CDR3 sequences, about 3.4% of them seen only once. Material for sequencing was PBMCs. These receptors were taken from a woman aged 30 to 39 with multiple sclerosis. Each CDR3 is given with its conserved first and last residue. The D gene is left open where the match is weak. Clone size appears in some rows only: once, few, many, or a class for an expanded clone.

>TRBD1|TRBV11-2|many|TRBJ1-4
CASSSRTGGEKLFF
TGTGCCAGCAGCTCCCGAACAGGGGGCGAAAAACTGTTTTTT
>NA|TRBV7-2|many|TRBJ1-2
CASSGGMYGYTF
TGTGCCAGCAGCGGAGGGATGTATGGCTACACCTTC
>NA|TRBV6-1|many|TRBJ1-5
CASSESGNQPQHF
TGTGCCAGCAGTGAGTCCGGAAATCAGCCCCAGCATTTT
>NA|TRBV5-6|many|TRBJ1-5
CASSLTPGNQPQHF
TGTGCCAGCAGCTTGACTCCCGGCAATCAGCCCCAGCATTTT
>NA|TRBV20-1|many|TRBJ2-2
CSASSERNTGELFF
TGCAGTGCTAGTTCAGAGAGGAACACCGGGGAGCTGTTTTTT
>TRBD1|TRBV15|many|TRBJ1-1
CATSSDRGPIEAFF
TGTGCCACCAGCAGCGACAGGGGGCCAATTGAAGCTTTCTTT
>NA|TRBV6-5|many|TRBJ1-6
CASNKPGGSPLHF
TGTGCCAGCAACAAGCCCGGGGGTTCACCCCTCCACTTT
>TRBD1|TRBV6-1|many|TRBJ1-2
CASRTDRGNGYTF
TGTGCCAGCAGGACGGACAGGGGTAATGGCTACACCTTC
>NA|TRBV20-1|many|TRBJ2-3
CSARGLAGTDTQYF
TGCAGTGCTAGGGGTCTGGCCGGCACAGATACGCAGTATTTT
>NA|TRBV20-1|many|TRBJ2-3
CSAIRGTDTQYF
TGCAGTGCTATTCGCGGAACAGATACGCAGTATTTT
>NA|TRBV5-1|many|TRBJ1-5
CASSLGGGPEQPQHF
TGCGCCAGCAGCCTGGGTGGGGGGCCGGAGCAGCCCCAGCATTTT
>NA|TRBV7-9|many|TRBJ2-5
CASSLAGGGTQETQYF
TGTGCCAGCAGCTTAGCTGGTGGGGGTACGCAAGAGACCCAGTACTTC
>NA|TRBV6-5|many|TRBJ2-1
CASRASSANEQFF
TGTGCCAGCAGGGCGAGTAGCGCCAATGAGCAGTTCTTC
>NA|TRBV5-1|many|TRBJ1-5
CASSLAGYNQPQHF
TGCGCCAGCAGCTTAGCAGGATACAATCAGCCCCAGCATTTT
>TRBD1|TRBV15|many|TRBJ2-5
CATTSDRVSETQYF
TGTGCCACCACCTCAGACAGGGTGTCAGAGACCCAGTACTTC
>NA|TRBV20-1|NA|TRBJ2-7
CSAIAVAINPYEQYF
TGCAGTGCTATAGCGGTAGCGATTAATCCCTACGAGCAGTACTTC
>NA|TRBV18|NA|TRBJ2-2
CASSSIRPTLTGELFF
TGTGCCAGCTCATCGATTAGACCGACGCTCACCGGGGAGCTGTTTTTT
>NA|TRBV27|many|TRBJ2-1
CASRRPRGQLNEQFF
TGTGCCAGCAGACGACCCCGCGGACAGCTCAATGAGCAGTTCTTC
>NA|TRBV27|many|TRBJ1-5
CASSLSGLPLAQHF
TGTGCCAGCAGTTTATCTGGCCTCCCACTGGCCCAGCATTTT
>TRBD1|TRBV7-9|many|TRBJ2-1
CASSSPRTGAYNEQFF
TGTGCCAGCAGCTCCCCCCGGACAGGAGCCTACAATGAGCAGTTCTTC
>NA|TRBV11-2|few|TRBJ2-1
CASSFPGAISYNEQFF
TGTGCCAGCAGCTTTCCAGGGGCTATCTCCTACAATGAGCAGTTCTTC
>NA|TRBV6-5|many|TRBJ2-1
CASSYRVGEVPDNEQFF
TGTGCCAGCAGTTACAGGGTCGGGGAAGTACCAGACAATGAGCAGTTCTTC
>NA|TRBV20-1|many|TRBJ2-7
CSASREHAYEQYF
TGCAGTGCTAGCCGGGAACATGCCTACGAGCAGTACTTC
>NA|TRBV5-1|many|TRBJ2-3
CASSLTGTTDTQYF
TGCGCCAGCAGCTTGACAGGAACGACAGATACGCAGTATTTT
>NA|TRBV10-1|many|TRBJ1-1
CASRDRTNTEAFF
TGCGCCAGCAGGGACAGAACGAACACTGAAGCTTTCTTT
>NA|TRBV19|few|TRBJ2-7
CASSRLIGNYEQYF
TGTGCCAGTAGTCGATTGATCGGAAACTACGAGCAGTACTTC
>TRBD1|TRBV20-1|many|TRBJ1-6
CSATPRQGFDSPLHF
TGCAGTGCCACGCCGAGACAGGGATTCGACTCACCCCTCCACTTT
>NA|TRBV12-3/TRBV12-4|many|TRBJ2-1
CATRSGALDHEQFF
TGTGCCACCCGCTCCGGGGCCCTCGACCATGAGCAGTTCTTC
>NA|TRBV9|many|TRBJ2-5
CASSVGGRQTQYF
TGTGCCAGCAGCGTAGGGGGGCGACAGACCCAGTACTTC
>TRBD2|TRBV29-1|many|TRBJ2-5
CSAHTSGDYQETQYF
TGCAGCGCCCACACTAGCGGAGATTACCAAGAGACCCAGTACTTC
>NA|TRBV7-8|many|TRBJ2-5
CASSSIRDKGLQETQYF
TGTGCCAGCAGCTCCATCCGGGACAAGGGCCTCCAAGAGACCCAGTACTTC
>NA|TRBV20-1|many|TRBJ2-1
CSARNGGTDNEQFF
TGCAGTGCTAGAAATGGGGGGACCGACAATGAGCAGTTCTTC
>NA|TRBV6-6|many|TRBJ2-2
CASSWPSAGPSTGELFF
TGTGCCAGCAGTTGGCCCTCAGCAGGGCCTTCCACCGGGGAGCTGTTTTTT
>NA|TRBV5-1|many|TRBJ2-7
CASSLGTLDGYEQYF
TGCGCCAGCAGCTTGGGAACCCTGGATGGATACGAGCAGTACTTC
>TRBD1|TRBV12-3/TRBV12-4|many|TRBJ2-2
CASTQRQGNTGELFF
TGTGCCAGCACCCAAAGACAGGGTAACACCGGGGAGCTGTTTTTT
>NA|TRBV20-1|NA|TRBJ1-2
CSALREGWTNYGYTF
TGCAGTGCCCTGCGGGAGGGATGGACTAACTATGGCTACACCTTC
>NA|TRBV21-1|many|TRBJ1-5
CASREEAGPLSDSNQPQHF
TGTGCCAGCAGGGAGGAAGCGGGACCGCTATCCGATAGCAATCAGCCCCAGCATTTT
>NA|TRBV5-5|many|TRBJ2-2
CASSNPWRGRTGELFF
TGTGCCAGCAGCAATCCTTGGAGGGGAAGAACCGGGGAGCTGTTTTTT
>NA|TRBV27|many|TRBJ2-2
CASSPSASRTGELFF
TGTGCCAGCAGTCCTTCGGCCAGCCGGACCGGGGAGCTGTTTTTT
>TRBD1|TRBV10-3|many|TRBJ2-7
CAIREQGSSYEQYF
TGTGCCATCAGGGAACAGGGGAGCTCCTACGAGCAGTACTTC
>TRBD1|TRBV5-8|many|TRBJ1-5
CASSYETGGNQPQHF
TGTGCCAGCAGCTACGAGACAGGGGGCAATCAGCCCCAGCATTTT
>NA|TRBV20-1|many|TRBJ2-1
CSARVAEEQFF
TGCAGTGCTAGAGTCGCAGAGGAGCAGTTCTTC
>NA|TRBV14|many|TRBJ1-1
CASSRQPGSEAFF
TGTGCCAGCAGCCGCCAACCAGGGAGTGAAGCTTTCTTT
>TRBD1|TRBV10-3|many|TRBJ2-1
CAIRGTVSGHEQFF
TGTGCCATCAGGGGGACAGTCTCGGGGCATGAGCAGTTCTTC
>NA|TRBV5-1|many|TRBJ1-1
CASSLLRQRNTEAFF
TGCGCCAGCAGCTTGTTGAGGCAACGGAACACTGAAGCTTTCTTT
>NA|TRBV20-1|NA|TRBJ2-7
CSALDTYEQYF
TGCAGTGCTCTTGACACCTACGAGCAGTACTTC
>NA|TRBV5-1|many|TRBJ2-2
CASSLTTENTGELFF
TGCGCCAGCAGCCTGACGACAGAAAACACCGGGGAGCTGTTTTTT
>NA|TRBV9|many|TRBJ2-5
CASSVGGSSVQETQYF
TGTGCCAGCAGCGTAGGTGGGTCATCCGTCCAAGAGACCCAGTACTTC
>TRBD1|TRBV3-1|many|TRBJ2-7
CASSQRQGAYEQYF
TGTGCCAGCAGCCAGCGGCAGGGGGCCTACGAGCAGTACTTC
>NA|TRBV2|many|TRBJ1-2
CASSENRLISLYGYTF
TGTGCCAGCAGTGAAAACCGACTGATCAGCCTTTATGGCTACACCTTC
>NA|TRBV6-5|NA|TRBJ1-2
CASSYWQETNYGYTF
TGTGCCAGCAGTTACTGGCAGGAAACTAACTATGGCTACACCTTC
>NA|TRBV14|many|TRBJ2-7
CASSQRPDSTYEQYF
TGTGCCAGCAGCCAAAGGCCCGACAGCACCTACGAGCAGTACTTC
>NA|TRBV7-9|many|TRBJ2-7
CASSPQAAIEQYF
TGTGCCAGCAGCCCCCAGGCGGCGATCGAGCAGTACTTC
>NA|TRBV10-3|many|TRBJ2-2
CAIRGSGTGNTGELFF
TGTGCCATCAGGGGATCCGGGACGGGGAACACCGGGGAGCTGTTTTTT
>NA|TRBV19|NA|TRBJ1-2
CASRRENRYTF
TGTGCCAGTAGGAGGGAAAACCGCTACACCTTC
>TRBD2|TRBV20-1|many|TRBJ2-3
CSARDPSGGRITDTQYF
TGCAGTGCTAGAGATCCCTCGGGGGGTAGGATCACAGATACGCAGTATTTT
>TRBD1|TRBV7-8|many|TRBJ2-7
CASGLTGTSYEQYF
TGTGCCAGCGGGTTGACAGGGACCTCCTACGAGCAGTACTTC